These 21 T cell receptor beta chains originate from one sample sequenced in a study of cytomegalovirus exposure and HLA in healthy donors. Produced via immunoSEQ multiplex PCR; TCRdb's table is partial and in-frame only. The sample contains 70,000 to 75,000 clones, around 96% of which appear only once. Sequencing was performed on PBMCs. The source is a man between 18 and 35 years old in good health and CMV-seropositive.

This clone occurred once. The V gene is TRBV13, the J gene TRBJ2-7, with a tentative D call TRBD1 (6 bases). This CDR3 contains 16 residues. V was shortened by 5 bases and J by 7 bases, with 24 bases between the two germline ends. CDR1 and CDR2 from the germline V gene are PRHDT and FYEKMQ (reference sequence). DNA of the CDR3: TGTGCCAGCAGCGACGGTCCAGCAGGGGTCTTTCGGGAGCAGTACTTC. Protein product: CASSDGPAGVFREQYF.

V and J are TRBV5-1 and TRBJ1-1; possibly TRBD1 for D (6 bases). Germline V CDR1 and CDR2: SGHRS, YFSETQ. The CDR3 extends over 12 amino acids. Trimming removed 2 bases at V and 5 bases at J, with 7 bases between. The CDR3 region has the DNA TGCGCCAGCAGCTTACAGGGAACTGAAGCTTTCTTT. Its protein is CASSLQGTEAFF. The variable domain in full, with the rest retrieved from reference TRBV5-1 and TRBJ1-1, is KAGVTQTPRYLIKTRGQQVTLSCSPISGHRSVSWYQQTPGQGLQFLFEYFSETQRNKGNFPGRFSGRQFSNSRSEMNVSTLELGDSALYLCASSLQGTEAFFGQGTRLTVV.

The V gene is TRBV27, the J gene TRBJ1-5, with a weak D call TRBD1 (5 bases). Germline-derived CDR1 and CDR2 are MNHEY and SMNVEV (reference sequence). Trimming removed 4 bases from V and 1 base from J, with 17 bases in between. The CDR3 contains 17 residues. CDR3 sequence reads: CASSSAGRMGSNQPQHF. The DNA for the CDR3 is TGTGCCAGCAGTTCAGCAGGGCGTATGGGGAGCAATCAGCCCCAGCATTTT.

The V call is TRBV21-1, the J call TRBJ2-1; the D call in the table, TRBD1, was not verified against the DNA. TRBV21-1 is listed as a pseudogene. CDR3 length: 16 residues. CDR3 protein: CASSFRDRGPANEQFF. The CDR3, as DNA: TGTGCCAGCAGCTTCCGGGACAGGGGGCCGGCCAATGAGCAGTTCTTC.

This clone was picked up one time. The CDR3 spells CASSRGEGYGYTF. The CDR3 nucleotides read TGTGCCAGCAGCCGGGGAGAAGGGTATGGCTACACCTTC. The chain joins TRBV7-9 to TRBJ1-2, with D uncertain. The germline CDR1 and CDR2 sequences are SEHNR and FQNEAQ (reference sequence). This CDR3 has 13 residues. Trimming cost V 5 bases and J 5 bases, with 12 bases left between them. Looking up the rest from reference TRBV7-9 and TRBJ1-2 gives the full variable domain: DTGVSQNPRHKITKRGQNVTFRCDPISEHNRLYWYRQTLGQGPEFLTYFQNEAQLEKSRLLSDRFSAERPKGSFSTLEIQRTEQGDSAMYLCASSRGEGYGYTFGSGTRLTVV.

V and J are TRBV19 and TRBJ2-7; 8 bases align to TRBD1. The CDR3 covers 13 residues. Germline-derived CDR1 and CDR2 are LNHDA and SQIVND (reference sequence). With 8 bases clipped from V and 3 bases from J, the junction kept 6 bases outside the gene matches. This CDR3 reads CASGAGGGYEQYF. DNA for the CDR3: TGTGCCAGTGGGGCAGGGGGCGGCTACGAGCAGTACTTC. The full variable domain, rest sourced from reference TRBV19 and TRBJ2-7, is DGGITQSPKYLFRKEGQNVTLSCEQNLNHDAMYWYRQDPGQGLRLIYYSQIVNDFQKGDIAEGYSVSREKKESFPLTVTSAQKNPTAFYLCASGAGGGYEQYFGPGTRLTVT.

CDR3: CASSLAYGQGGEAFF. The CDR3 DNA sequence: TGCGCCAGCAGCTTGGCATATGGGCAGGGTGGTGAAGCTTTCTTT. The chain has TRBV5-1 and TRBJ1-1, with TRBD1 as a possible D gene (5 bases). V was shortened by 0 bases and J by 7 bases, with 16 bases between the two germline ends. This CDR3 contains 15 residues. Germline CDR1 and CDR2: SGHRS and YFSETQ.

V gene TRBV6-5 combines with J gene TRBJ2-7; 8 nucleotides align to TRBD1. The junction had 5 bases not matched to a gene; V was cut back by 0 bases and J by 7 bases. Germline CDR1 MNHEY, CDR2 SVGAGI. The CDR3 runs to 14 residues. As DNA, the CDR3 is TGTGCCAGCAGTTACTCGGGCAGGGGGCAGGAGCAGTACTTC. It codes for CASSYSGRGQEQYF.

CDR3 nucleotides: TGCAGCGTTCCAGGGGCGCAGGAGGTCGGGACCCAGTACTTC. Amino acid sequence: CSVPGAQEVGTQYF. The chain recombines TRBV29-1 with TRBJ2-5; tentative D call: TRBD1 (6 bases). The CDR3 spans 14 residues. CDR1 and CDR2 from the germline V gene are SQVTM and ANQGSEA. Trimming took off 5 bases at V and 7 bases at J, with 20 bases between the two ends.

The CDR3 DNA reads as TGTGCCAGCAGCTTAACGGGGGGGCCTTCACAGCAGTTCTTC. This gives the protein CASSLTGGPSQQFF. The V and J genes are TRBV11-2 and TRBJ2-1, with 8 nucleotides matching TRBD2. The CDR3 extends over 14 amino acids. Germline V gene sequence: CDR1 SGHAT, CDR2 FQNNGV. Trimming removed 2 bases from V and 11 bases from J; junction bases left unmatched: 8.

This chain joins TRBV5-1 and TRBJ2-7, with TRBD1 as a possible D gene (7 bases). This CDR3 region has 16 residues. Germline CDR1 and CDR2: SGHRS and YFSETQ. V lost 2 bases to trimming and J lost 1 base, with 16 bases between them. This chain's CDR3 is CASSLGGGDFSYEQYF. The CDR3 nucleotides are TGCGCCAGCAGCTTAGGAGGGGGCGATTTTTCCTACGAGCAGTACTTC.

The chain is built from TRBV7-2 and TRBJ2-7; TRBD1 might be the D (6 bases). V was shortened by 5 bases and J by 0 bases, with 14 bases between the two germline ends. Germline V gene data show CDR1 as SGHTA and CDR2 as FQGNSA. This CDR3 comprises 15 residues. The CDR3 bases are TGTGCCAGCAGCCAGGGGCAGCGCTCCTCCTACGAGCAGTACTTC. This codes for CASSQGQRSSYEQYF.

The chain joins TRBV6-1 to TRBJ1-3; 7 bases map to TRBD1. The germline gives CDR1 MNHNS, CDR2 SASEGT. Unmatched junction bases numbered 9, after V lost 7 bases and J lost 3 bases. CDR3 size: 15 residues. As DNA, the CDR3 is TGTGCCAGCACCCGAGACAGGGTTGGTGGAAACACCATATATTTT. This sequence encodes CASTRDRVGGNTIYF.

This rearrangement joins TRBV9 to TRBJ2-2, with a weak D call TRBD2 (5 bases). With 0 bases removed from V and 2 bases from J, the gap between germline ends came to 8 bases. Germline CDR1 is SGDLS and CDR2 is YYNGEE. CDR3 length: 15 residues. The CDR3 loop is CASSVVARNTGELFF. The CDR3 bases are TGTGCCAGCAGCGTAGTAGCGAGAAACACCGGGGAGCTGTTTTTT.

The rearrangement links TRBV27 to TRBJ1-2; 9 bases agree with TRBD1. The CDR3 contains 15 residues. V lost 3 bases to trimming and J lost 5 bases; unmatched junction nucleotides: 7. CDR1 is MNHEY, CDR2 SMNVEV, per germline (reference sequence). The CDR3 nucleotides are TGTGCCAGCAGTTTTACCGGGACAGGGCGATATGGCTACACCTTC. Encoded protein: CASSFTGTGRYGYTF.

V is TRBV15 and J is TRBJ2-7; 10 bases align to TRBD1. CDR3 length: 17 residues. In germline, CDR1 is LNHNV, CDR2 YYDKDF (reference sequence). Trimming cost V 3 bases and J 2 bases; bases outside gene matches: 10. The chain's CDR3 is CATSSPWDRGVPYEQYF. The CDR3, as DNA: TGTGCCACCAGCAGTCCCTGGGACAGGGGAGTACCCTACGAGCAGTACTTC.

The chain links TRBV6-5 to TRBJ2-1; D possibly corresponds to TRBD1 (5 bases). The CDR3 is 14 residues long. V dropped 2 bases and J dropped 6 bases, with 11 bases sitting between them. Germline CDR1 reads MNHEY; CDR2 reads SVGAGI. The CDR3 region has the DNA TGTGCCAGCAGTTACGCAGGGTCCGGCAATGAGCAGTTCTTC. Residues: CASSYAGSGNEQFF.

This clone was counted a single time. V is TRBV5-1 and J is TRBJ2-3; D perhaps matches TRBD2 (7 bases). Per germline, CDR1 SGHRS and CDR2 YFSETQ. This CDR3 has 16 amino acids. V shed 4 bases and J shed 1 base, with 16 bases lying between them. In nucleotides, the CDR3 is TGCGCCAGCAGCCGGGGGGCCAGGGTAGGCACAGATACGCAGTATTTT. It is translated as CASSRGARVGTDTQYF.

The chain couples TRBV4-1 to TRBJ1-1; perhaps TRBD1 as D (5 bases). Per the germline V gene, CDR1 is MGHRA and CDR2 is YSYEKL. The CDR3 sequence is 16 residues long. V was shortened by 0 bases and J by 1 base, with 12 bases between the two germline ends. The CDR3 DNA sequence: TGCGCCAGCAGCCAAGAGTCAGGGCAAGGGAACACTGAAGCTTTCTTT. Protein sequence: CASSQESGQGNTEAFF.

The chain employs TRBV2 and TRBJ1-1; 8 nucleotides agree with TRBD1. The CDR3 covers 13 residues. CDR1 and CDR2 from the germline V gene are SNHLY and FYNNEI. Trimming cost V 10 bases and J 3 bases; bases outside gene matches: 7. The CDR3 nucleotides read TGTGCCACTTCCAGGGGACAGGACACTGAAGCTTTCTTT. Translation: CATSRGQDTEAFF.

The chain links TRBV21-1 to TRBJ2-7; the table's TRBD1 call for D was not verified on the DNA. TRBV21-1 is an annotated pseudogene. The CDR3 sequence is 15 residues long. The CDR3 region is CASSRAGTGVSQQYF. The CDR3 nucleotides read TGTGCCAGCAGCAGAGCCGGGACAGGGGTCAGTCAGCAGTACTTC.